This record covers a single T cell receptor beta chain. Its target is unknown. The junction does not match germline at one end; this may be a read error. The data were obtained in a study of T cell repertoires in cytomegalovirus infection. Study in general: It was the public TCR beta signatures that indicated both CMV infection and matching HLA type. General study points: CMV carriers having the relevant HLA were flagged by cumulative public TCR beta family frequency.

The V gene's germline CDR1 is SGHRS and CDR2 YFSETQ. This CDR3 has 14 amino acids. TCRdb re-analysed the reads in MiXCR, keeping a single row per CDR3 protein. Among hundreds of thousands of distinct CDR3 sequences listed, roughly a sixth were seen once. The sequenced sample was PBMCs. The gene calls are TRBV5-1 and TRBJ2-5, with no clear D. This TCR was sampled from a human donor in good health (CMV status not recorded). Some clones in this sample may be carry-over from other donors' samples. The CDR3 protein is CASSLDRPQGTQYF. The CDR3 DNA follows: TGCGCCAGCAGCTTGGATCGGCCCCAAGGGACCCAGTACTTC.